Listed here is a single T cell receptor beta chain. This specimen comes from a study of blood T cell repertoires in COVID-19. Study context: Material from acute and convalescent COVID-19 was sourced from the United States, Italy and Spain. Sources were T cells, B-cell-depleted T cells, or PBMCs; the material itself was cDNA or gDNA.

The CDR3 has 14 amino acids. Germline V lookup: CDR1 SGHDT, CDR2 YYEEEE. The trim removed 4 bases at V and 4 bases at J, leaving 5 bases unmatched. Original data processing: Counts of nucleated cells, estimated from reference gene primer amplification, were obtained. Profiled with immunoSEQ multiplex PCR; TCRdb holds only in-frame clones, not every one. The V and J calls and clone size come from that table; D and trimming were worked out from the DNA. The sample yields approximately 150,000 clones, 84% seen once. The chain couples TRBV5-6 to TRBJ1-3; TRBD1 aligns across 7 bases. Material: peripheral blood. This clonotype originated in a man aged 55 to 70 with acute or convalescent COVID-19. CDR3 sequence (DNA): TGTGCCAGCAGCGGGGGGACAGTAGGAAACACCATATATTTT. Amino acid sequence: CASSGGTVGNTIYF.